The 32 T cell receptor beta chains in this list originate from one sample, sequenced in a study of regulatory T cells in long-lasting Graves disease. The authors built TCR beta libraries using iRepertoire HTBI primers and Arm-PCR of CDR3 regions. TCRdb reprocessed the multiplex PCR reads via MiXCR and lists one record per CDR3 protein. The table records 350,000 to 500,000 distinct CDR3 sequences, around 20% of them present only once. The sample's time point: persistent/refractory GD, antithyroid drugs over 5 years with positive TRAb. PBMCs provided the RNA from which the TCR library was made. The sequences come from peripheral blood mononuclear cells (PBMCs), collected when the disease was refractory, from a patient treated with antithyroid drugs. The receptor set was obtained from a female donor with Graves disease.

This chain connects TRBV20-1 to TRBJ2-7, with 7 bases that match TRBD2. This CDR3 has 14 amino acids. Germline loops: CDR1 DFQATT, CDR2 SNEGSKA (reference sequence). V was clipped by 6 bases and J by 2 bases; unmatched bases: 10. CDR3 sequence reads: CSAKWAGAPYEQYF. The CDR3, as DNA: TGCAGTGCCAAGTGGGCGGGAGCTCCCTACGAGCAGTACTTC.

The chain uses TRBV11-2 and TRBJ1-3; D not certain. This CDR3 is 15 amino acids long. V shed 6 bases and J shed 1 base, with 13 bases lying between them. CDR1 and CDR2 from the germline V gene are SGHAT and FQNNGV. The CDR3 nucleotides are TGTGCCAGCAGTCCGACTGTATCTTCTGGAAACACCATATATTTT. Its translation: CASSPTVSSGNTIYF. Full variable domain (remainder filled in from reference TRBV11-2 and TRBJ1-3): EAGVAQSPRYKIIEKRQSVAFWCNPISGHATLYWYQQILGQGPKLLIQFQNNGVVDDSQLPKDRFSAERLKGVDSTLKIQPAKLEDSAVYLCASSPTVSSGNTIYFGEGSWLTVV.

This clonotype was seen only a few times. CDR3 nucleotides: TGCAGTGCTAGAGCGGGAATAGGGCCCTACGAGCAGTACTTC. Translating it yields CSARAGIGPYEQYF. The chain couples TRBV20-1 to TRBJ2-7, with D maybe TRBD2 (5 bases). V lost 1 base and J 2 bases, leaving 12 bases between the germline ends. From germline, CDR1 is DFQATT and CDR2 SNEGSKA (reference sequence). The CDR3 sequence is 14 residues long.

This clonotype was seen at least ten times. This chain uses TRBV28 with TRBJ2-1, with 8 nucleotides matching TRBD1. Trimming removed 2 bases from V and 4 bases from J; junction bases left unmatched: 4. CDR1 is MDHEN, CDR2 SYDVKM, per germline. CDR3 length: 15 residues. The CDR3 nucleotides are TGTGCCAGCAGTTTAAGGGGACAGGCATACAATGAGCAGTTCTTC. This codes for CASSLRGQAYNEQFF.

This clonotype was seen ten or more times. At one of its ends the junction is not consistent with the germline gene, which may arise from a read error. The chain is built from TRBV7-7 and TRBJ2-7; the D gene is possibly TRBD2 (6 bases). This CDR3 has 13 amino acids. Germline V gene lookup returns CDR1 SSHAT and CDR2 FNYEAQ (reference sequence). CDR3 in DNA: TGTGCTAGCAGCCCCCAGGAGGGCTCCGAGCAGTACTTC. The encoded protein is CASSPQEGSEQYF.

V is TRBV6-5 and J is TRBJ1-1, with D perhaps matching TRBD1 (6 bases). The CDR3 is 16 amino acids. In germline, CDR1 is MNHEY, CDR2 SVGAGI. V was clipped by 2 bases and J by 3 bases, with 16 bases between them. CDR3 sequence reads: CASSYHRERGDTEAFF. CDR3 nucleotide sequence: TGTGCCAGCAGTTACCACAGGGAAAGGGGTGACACTGAAGCTTTCTTT.

Only a few counts were recorded for this clonotype. The V call is TRBV2, the J call TRBJ2-2, with unresolved D. This CDR3 has 11 residues. Germline V gene data show CDR1 as SNHLY and CDR2 as FYNNEI. V was pared by 6 bases and J by 6 bases, with 5 bases between. CDR3 region: CASRAPGELFF. The DNA for the CDR3 is TGTGCCAGCAGAGCGCCCGGGGAGCTGTTTTTT.

With regard to this clonotype: This may be a read error, as it is one base from a much larger clone. This CDR3 fails to terminate in the conserved phenylalanine or tryptophan, so it likely reflects a read error. V usage is TRBV28 and J usage is TRBJ2-5; 7 bases fit TRBD1. CDR3 length: 15 amino acids. Germline lookup yields CDR1 MDHEN and CDR2 SYDVKM. Trimming removed 7 bases from V and 5 bases from J; junction bases left unmatched: 13. The CDR3 spells CASNTRGTAWETQYS. The CDR3 DNA reads TGTGCCAGCAACACCAGGGGGACAGCCTGGGAGACCCAGTACTCC.

This clonotype was seen many times. The chain links TRBV7-6 to TRBJ2-5; TRBD2 agrees at 7 bases. Per germline, CDR1 SGHVS and CDR2 FNYEAQ. Trimming at V came to 5 bases and at J to 2 bases, leaving 5 bases not matched to a gene. There are 14 residues in the CDR3. The chain's CDR3 is CASSHRGRQETQYF. CDR3 in DNA: TGTGCCAGCAGCCATCGCGGGAGACAAGAGACCCAGTACTTC.

This clonotype was seen many times. This rearrangement joins TRBV27 to TRBJ1-1, with TRBD1 matching over 8 bases. This CDR3 region has 15 residues. Germline V gene sequence: CDR1 MNHEY, CDR2 SMNVEV (reference sequence). V shed 3 bases and J 1 base; nucleotides not matched to a gene: 4. CDR3 nucleotide sequence: TGTGCCAGCAGTTTCACCGGGACAGGGAACACTGAAGCTTTCTTT. Protein product: CASSFTGTGNTEAFF.

This clonotype was counted ten times or more. V is TRBV2 and J is TRBJ2-7; TRBD1 aligns across 7 bases. CDR3 length: 13 residues. Germline loops: CDR1 SNHLY, CDR2 FYNNEI. The V and J ends lost 2 bases and 4 bases, in that order; junction bases with no gene match: 2. CDR3 bases: TGTGCCAGCAGTGAATCGGACAGGTACGAGCAGTACTTC. Translating it yields CASSESDRYEQYF.

The CDR3 is CASSFLGSNQPQHF. For the CDR3, the DNA is TGTGCCAGCAGTTTTCTTGGGAGCAATCAGCCCCAGCATTTT. The chain recombines TRBV12-3 or TRBV12-4 with TRBJ1-5; D ambiguous. This CDR3 is 14 amino acids long. Trimming took off 3 bases at V and 1 base at J, with 7 bases between the two ends.

The genes are TRBV29-1 and TRBJ2-2, with D possibly TRBD2 on 6 matching bases. Germline CDR1 and CDR2: SQVTM and ANQGSEA. V lost 6 bases to trimming and J lost 5 bases, with 16 bases between them. The CDR3 covers 14 residues. The CDR3 sequence is CSVVSGGGTGELFF. The DNA for the CDR3 is TGCAGCGTCGTTAGCGGTGGGGGAACCGGGGAGCTGTTTTTT.

This clonotype was counted at least ten times. This chain joins TRBV28 and TRBJ1-6; perhaps TRBD1 as D (5 bases). The length of the CDR3 is 14 residues. Germline CDR1 is MDHEN and CDR2 is SYDVKM. The ends were cut back, 8 bases at V and 6 bases at J, with 14 bases in the middle. The CDR3 nucleotides read TGTGCCAGCGCCGGGGCGGCATTTAATTCACCCCTCCACTTT. The encoded protein is CASAGAAFNSPLHF.

J is TRBJ2-1 and V is TRBV6-1; 9 bases line up with TRBD2. This CDR3 spans 17 amino acids. V shed 5 bases, J shed 6 bases, and the junction held 14 bases outside the gene matches. Germline V lookup: CDR1 MNHNS, CDR2 SASEGT. This chain's CDR3 is CASSLSEAGTSSNEQFF. The CDR3, as DNA: TGTGCCAGCAGTCTCAGTGAAGCCGGGACTAGCAGCAATGAGCAGTTCTTC.

Many counts were recorded for this clonotype. The V and J genes are TRBV7-2 and TRBJ2-7, with D hard to call. V was pared by 3 bases and J by 3 bases, with 12 bases between. CDR1 and CDR2 from the germline V gene are SGHTA and FQGNSA. The CDR3 spans 14 residues. This CDR3 is CASSFANQLYEQYF. In nucleotides, the CDR3 is TGTGCCAGCAGCTTTGCCAACCAGCTCTACGAGCAGTACTTC.

This sequence joins TRBV5-4 and TRBJ2-5; 12 bases are a match to TRBD2. The germline V gene has CDR1 SGHNT and CDR2 YYREEE (reference sequence). V shed 1 base, J shed 5 bases, and the junction held 6 bases outside the gene matches. The CDR3 has 16 residues. DNA for the CDR3: TGTGCCAGCAGCTTGTTTCGACTAGCGGGAGTTGAGACCCAGTACTTC. This translates into CASSLFRLAGVETQYF.

The rearrangement links TRBV12-3 or TRBV12-4 to TRBJ2-3; maybe TRBD1 (6 bases). V was cut by 3 bases and J by 1 base, with 11 bases left in between. This CDR3 is built from 15 residues. The CDR3 DNA reads TGTGCCAGCAGTTTCTGGGACACCCGCACAGATACGCAGTATTTT. Amino acid sequence: CASSFWDTRTDTQYF.

This clonotype was seen at least ten times. The rearrangement links TRBV27 to TRBJ1-2, with D maybe TRBD1 (5 bases). V was trimmed by 6 bases and J by 2 bases, leaving 10 bases between them. The CDR3 has 13 amino acids. In germline, CDR1 is MNHEY, CDR2 SMNVEV (reference sequence). CDR3 coding DNA: TGTGCCAGCAGCTTGGGGGGAAACTATGGCTACACCTTC. Residues: CASSLGGNYGYTF.

This clonotype appeared many times. V gene TRBV28 combines with J gene TRBJ2-2; 13 nucleotides match TRBD2. CDR1 is MDHEN and CDR2 is SYDVKM in the germline V gene. Trimming at V came to 5 bases and at J to 4 bases, leaving 4 bases not matched to a gene. This CDR3 spans 16 amino acids. The CDR3 here is CASSEGLAGVTGELFF. The CDR3 region has the DNA TGTGCCAGCAGTGAAGGACTAGCGGGAGTCACCGGGGAGCTGTTTTTT.

This clonotype was observed a few times. A far larger clone is off by one base, so a read error is likely. This rearrangement joins TRBV5-5 to TRBJ2-7; 8 nucleotides match TRBD2. The length of the CDR3 is 14 residues. Germline V gene lookup returns CDR1 SGHKS and CDR2 YYEKEE (reference sequence). The CDR3 DNA reads as TGCGCCAGCAGACTTAGCGGGAACGTCTACGGGCAGTACTTC. It specifies CASRLSGNVYGQYF.

The chain recombines TRBV5-4 with TRBJ2-5; TRBD1 matches 7 bases. Germline assignment: CDR1 SGHNT and CDR2 YYREEE (reference sequence). The CDR3 length is 15 residues. Losses at the gene ends were 5 bases for V and 0 bases for J; bases not matched to a gene: 7. CDR3 sequence: CASSGGQENQETQYF. The CDR3 nucleotides are TGTGCCAGCAGTGGTGGACAGGAAAACCAAGAGACCCAGTACTTC.

A few counts support this clonotype. The chain combines TRBV6-2 or TRBV6-3 with TRBJ2-7; perhaps TRBD2 as D (5 bases). The CDR3 length is 15 residues. V lost 4 bases and J lost 0, with 13 bases in between. CDR1 and CDR2 (germline): MNHEY, SVGEGT. The CDR3 DNA follows: TGTGCCAGCAGTTTTGGACTCCCCAGCTCCTACGAGCAGTACTTC. The encoded protein is CASSFGLPSSYEQYF.

At least ten counts were recorded for this clonotype. The gene calls are TRBV28 and TRBJ2-5; 11 bases fit TRBD2. The V gene end was trimmed by 3 bases and the J gene end by 2 bases; junction bases not matched to a gene: 2. There are 15 residues in the CDR3. Germline V CDR1 and CDR2: MDHEN, SYDVKM. CDR3 sequence reads: CASSFLAGGQETQYF. In DNA form, the CDR3 reads TGTGCCAGCAGTTTCCTAGCGGGAGGACAAGAGACCCAGTACTTC.

The V gene is TRBV11-2, the J gene TRBJ2-5; 7 nucleotides line up with TRBD1. Germline V gene sequence: CDR1 SGHAT, CDR2 FQNNGV. The CDR3 runs 14 residues. V trimming: 5 bases; J trimming: 1 base; junction bases outside the gene matches: 4. CDR3 in DNA: TGTGCCAGCAGCAACAGGGGCCCCCAAGAGACCCAGTACTTC. Translated: CASSNRGPQETQYF.

In this sample, this clonotype turned up many times. The chain links TRBV27 to TRBJ2-2; D gene ambiguous. The CDR3 runs to 15 residues. V was shortened by 0 bases and J by 3 bases, with 8 bases between the two germline ends. CDR1 is MNHEY, CDR2 SMNVEV, per germline (reference sequence). The DNA of the CDR3 is TGTGCCAGCAGTTTATCGGGTGTGTACACCGGGGAGCTGTTTTTT. Translated: CASSLSGVYTGELFF.

This clonotype was observed a handful of times. A much larger clone differs from this one at a single base, so this may be a read error. The J gene is TRBJ2-4, the V gene TRBV28; a weak D match, TRBD2 (6 bases). The CDR3 totals 15 residues. V lost 5 bases, J lost 1 base, and 12 bases lay in between. The germline CDR1 and CDR2 sequences are MDHEN and SYDVKM. CDR3 nucleotides: TGTGCCAGCAGTCCCCCGGGGGTGGCCAAAAACATTCAGTACTTC. Its translation: CASSPPGVAKNIQYF.

The V call is TRBV5-1, the J call TRBJ1-1; the match to TRBD1 covers 11 bases. The CDR3 extends over 14 amino acids. J gave up 6 bases and V 4 bases, and 5 bases lay outside the gene matches. The V gene's germline CDR1 is SGHRS and CDR2 YFSETQ. The CDR3 loop reads CASSVSGQGAEAFF. CDR3 coding DNA: TGCGCCAGCAGCGTTTCGGGACAGGGGGCTGAAGCTTTCTTT. The full variable domain, with the rest looked up from reference TRBV5-1 and TRBJ1-1, is KAGVTQTPRYLIKTRGQQVTLSCSPISGHRSVSWYQQTPGQGLQFLFEYFSETQRNKGNFPGRFSGRQFSNSRSEMNVSTLELGDSALYLCASSVSGQGAEAFFGQGTRLTVV.

This clonotype has ten or more counts. For the CDR3, the DNA is TGCGCCAGCAGCCACGGGGACAACGAGCGACCCCTCCACTTT. Encoded protein: CASSHGDNERPLHF. The chain links TRBV5-1 to TRBJ1-6, with a weak D call TRBD1 (6 bases). V lost 4 bases and J lost 12, with 17 bases in between. Germline CDR1 reads SGHRS; CDR2 reads YFSETQ. The CDR3 is 14 residues long.

This clonotype has at least ten counts. The J gene is TRBJ2-2, the V gene TRBV28, with 7 positions matching TRBD2. This CDR3 is 14 amino acids long. The ends lost 3 bases at V and 10 bases at J; junction bases unmatched: 8. Germline V CDR1 and CDR2: MDHEN, SYDVKM. The chain's CDR3 is CASSLTYREEELFF. In DNA, the CDR3 is TGTGCCAGCAGTTTGACGTATCGGGAGGAGGAGCTGTTTTTT.

This clonotype was picked up many times. The rearrangement uses TRBV3-1 and TRBJ2-5; D is unclear. The ends were cut back, 0 bases at V and 10 bases at J, with 9 bases in the middle. The germline gives CDR1 LGHDT, CDR2 YNNKEL (reference sequence). This CDR3 region has 12 residues. The DNA of the CDR3 is TGTGCCAGCAGCCAAGATTGGGAACACCAGTACTTC. This codes for CASSQDWEHQYF.

This clonotype was seen ten or more times. The gene calls are TRBV28 and TRBJ1-1; D is unclear. The ends were cut back, 1 base at V and 1 base at J, with 7 bases in the middle. The CDR3 has 14 amino acids. CDR1 MDHEN and CDR2 SYDVKM come from the germline V gene. CDR3 amino acids: CASSLSAQNTEAFF. CDR3 nucleotides: TGTGCCAGCAGTTTATCGGCACAGAACACTGAAGCTTTCTTT.